This T cell receptor beta chain stems from a study of OX40 agonist ivuxolimab in advanced cancers. Profiling relied on immunoSEQ multiplex PCR, and the TCRdb table lists in-frame clones only, not all of them. Of tens of thousands of clones listed, 86% were seen once; the top ten hold approximately 1.2%. The clonotype originates from an adult with an advanced solid tumor such as melanoma, head and neck, liver or kidney cancer. The sequences come from CD4+ or CD8+ T cells sorted from blood, collected in a trial of the OX40 agonist ivuxolimab.

Here the CDR3 reads CASSADSSYNEQFF. Written as DNA, the CDR3 is TGTGCCAGCAGCGCAGACAGCTCCTACAATGAGCAGTTCTTC. The V call is TRBV5-4, the J call TRBJ2-1; the D gene is possibly TRBD1 (5 bases). Trimming removed 4 bases from V and 0 bases from J, with 8 bases in between. The CDR3 has 14 amino acids. CDR1 and CDR2 (germline): SGHNT, YYREEE (reference sequence).